What follows are 23 T cell receptor beta chains derived from one specimen sequenced in a study of T-cell reconstitution after alpha-beta-depleted transplantation in children. TCRbeta library construction was performed incorporating unique molecular identifiers. One entry per CDR3 protein results from TCRdb running MiXCR on the PCR reads. The repertoire includes about a million distinct CDR3 sequences, about 29% of them detected once, and 28% sits in the top ten. The sample consisted of PBMCs, mostly from graft donor cells, taken 360 days after TCRalphabeta/CD19-depleted stem cell transplant. These receptors came from a boy less than two years old who had a stem cell transplant for SCID, so the T cells may come from the graft donor.

The chain couples TRBV28 to TRBJ2-7; 8 bases align to TRBD2. The CDR3 has 17 amino acids. V dropped 6 bases and J dropped 1; count of bases not matched to a gene: 14. CDR1 and CDR2 (germline): MDHEN, SYDVKM. In DNA form, the CDR3 reads TGTGCCAGCAGACCAACCTACGGGGGGGCTCTATCCTACGAGCAGTACTTC. Translated, it gives CASRPTYGGALSYEQYF.

The rearrangement links TRBV20-1 to TRBJ2-5, with 8 positions matching TRBD2. V was pared by 4 bases and J by 4 bases, with 14 bases of the junction left unmatched. The germline gives CDR1 DFQATT, CDR2 SNEGSKA (reference sequence). The CDR3 contains 16 residues. Written as DNA, the CDR3 is TGCAGTGCTAACAGTCCCCCACTAGCGGCTTTAGAGACCCAGTACTTC. Its translation: CSANSPPLAALETQYF.

There are a few counts of this clonotype. V gene TRBV12-3 or TRBV12-4 combines with J gene TRBJ1-1, with a possible D match to TRBD1 (5 bases). Trimming pared 3 bases from V and 8 bases from J, leaving 16 bases between. The CDR3 totals 14 residues. CDR3 bases: TGTGCCAGCAGTTTCTGGGTGGGACGGGCCGAAGCTTTCTTT. Its protein product is CASSFWVGRAEAFF.

This chain uses TRBV12-3 or TRBV12-4 with TRBJ1-2, with no clear D. V was clipped by 5 bases and J by 7 bases, with 11 bases between them. This CDR3 contains 12 residues. The CDR3 loop reads CASSGSVGGYTF. The CDR3 DNA is TGTGCCAGCAGTGGGAGTGTGGGTGGCTACACCTTC.

The chain joins TRBV12-3 or TRBV12-4 to TRBJ2-5; TRBD2 aligns across 9 bases. The V gene end was trimmed by 1 base and the J gene end by 4 bases; junction bases not matched to a gene: 7. This CDR3 is 16 amino acids long. For the CDR3, the DNA is TGTGCCAGCAGTTTAGGTTTCGCGGGAGGGTCAGAGACCCAGTACTTC. Its protein product is CASSLGFAGGSETQYF.

V gene TRBV6-5 combines with J gene TRBJ1-4; no reliable D call. Trimming removed 3 bases at V and 5 bases at J, with 13 bases between. The length of the CDR3 is 15 residues. Germline V gene sequence: CDR1 MNHEY, CDR2 SVGAGI. CDR3 sequence: CASSYVGPENEKLFF. For the CDR3, the DNA is TGTGCCAGCAGTTATGTGGGTCCTGAAAATGAAAAACTGTTTTTT.

As DNA, the CDR3 is TGTGCCAGCAGTGAAGAGGGTACGGGGCTGTTTTTT. This sequence encodes CASSEEGTGLFF. This chain uses TRBV2 with TRBJ2-2; D ambiguous. V lost 1 base, J lost 13 bases, and 10 bases lay in between. The CDR3 runs to 12 residues. CDR1 is SNHLY, CDR2 FYNNEI, per germline. Full variable domain (outside the CDR3, taken from reference TRBV2 and TRBJ2-2): EPEVTQTPSHQVTQMGQEVILRCVPISNHLYFYWYRQILGQKVEFLVSFYNNEISEKSEIFDDQFSVERPDGSNFTLKIRSTKLEDSAMYFCASSEEGTGLFFGEGSRLTVL.

The chain uses TRBV12-3 or TRBV12-4 and TRBJ2-3; 8 bases align to TRBD2. J gave up 6 bases and V 7 bases, and 6 bases lay outside the gene matches. This CDR3 contains 13 residues. CDR3 protein: CASKSSGGDTQYF. The CDR3 DNA reads as TGTGCCAGCAAATCAAGCGGGGGCGATACGCAGTATTTT.

The rearrangement uses TRBV20-1 and TRBJ2-7, with 11 bases fitting TRBD1. After removal of 0 bases from V and 7 bases from J, the junction contained 5 bases not matched to a gene. The CDR3 sequence is 14 residues long. Germline assignment: CDR1 DFQATT and CDR2 SNEGSKA (reference sequence). The CDR3 bases are TGCAGTGCTAGAGATCCGGACAGGGGGCCGGAGCAGTACTTC. Translated: CSARDPDRGPEQYF.

This chain uses TRBV19 with TRBJ2-1; D remains unclear. From germline, CDR1 is LNHDA and CDR2 SQIVND (reference sequence). Trimming took off 0 bases at V and 1 base at J, with 7 bases between the two ends. CDR3 length: 15 residues. The CDR3 DNA reads as TGTGCCAGTAGTATAGATGGGGTATCCTACAATGAGCAGTTCTTC. It is translated as CASSIDGVSYNEQFF.

This clonotype came up a few times. The chain has TRBV20-1 and TRBJ2-1; D is undetermined. V shed 7 bases and J shed 2 bases, with 18 bases lying between them. This CDR3 contains 15 residues. Per germline, CDR1 DFQATT and CDR2 SNEGSKA (reference sequence). The CDR3 reads CSGLHGPSAYNEQFF. The DNA of the CDR3 is TGCAGTGGGCTACATGGACCCTCGGCCTACAATGAGCAGTTCTTC.

This clonotype was seen only a few times. The chain has TRBV24-1 and TRBJ2-6, with 7 bases aligning to TRBD1. Looked up from germline, CDR1 is KGHDR and CDR2 is SFDVKD. After removal of 5 bases from V and 2 bases from J, the junction contained 5 bases not matched to a gene. The CDR3 is 16 amino acids. CDR3 bases: TGTGCCACCAGTGGAGATACAGGGGCTGGGGCCAACGTCCTGACTTTC. It specifies CATSGDTGAGANVLTF.

The gene calls are TRBV5-1 and TRBJ2-7; weak D call: TRBD2 (6 bases). Germline assignment: CDR1 SGHRS and CDR2 YFSETQ. This CDR3 region has 14 residues. V shed 2 bases and J shed 7 bases, with 16 bases lying between them. CDR3 region: CASSFGTSRGEQYF. The CDR3 DNA reads as TGCGCCAGCAGCTTTGGGACTTCTAGGGGTGAGCAGTACTTC. The full variable domain, its missing parts supplied by reference TRBV5-1 and TRBJ2-7, is KAGVTQTPRYLIKTRGQQVTLSCSPISGHRSVSWYQQTPGQGLQFLFEYFSETQRNKGNFPGRFSGRQFSNSRSEMNVSTLELGDSALYLCASSFGTSRGEQYFGPGTRLTVT.

This chain connects TRBV9 to TRBJ2-1; TRBD2 matches at 12 bases. V lost 5 bases, J lost 6 bases, and 6 bases stayed unmatched. CDR1 SGDLS and CDR2 YYNGEE come from the germline V gene. The CDR3 is 15 residues long. CDR3 in amino acids: CASSVLAGGPNEQFF. The DNA of the CDR3 is TGTGCCAGCAGTGTACTAGCGGGGGGCCCCAATGAGCAGTTCTTC.

This clonotype was counted a few times. The rearrangement joins TRBV20-1 to TRBJ2-5, with D maybe TRBD2 (6 bases). V was trimmed by 1 base and J by 2 bases, leaving 8 bases between them. The CDR3 is 13 residues long. CDR1 and CDR2 from the germline V gene are DFQATT and SNEGSKA (reference sequence). The CDR3 spells CSARGGVQETQYF. The CDR3 nucleotides are TGCAGTGCTAGAGGCGGGGTTCAAGAGACCCAGTACTTC.

The CDR3 region is CASSWGTGKGIQYF. The CDR3 coding sequence is TGTGCCAGCAGTTGGGGGACAGGCAAAGGCATTCAGTACTTC. This chain connects TRBV12-3 or TRBV12-4 to TRBJ2-4; 8 bases match TRBD1. The V gene end was trimmed by 4 bases and the J gene end by 9 bases; junction bases not matched to a gene: 8. This CDR3 is 14 amino acids long.

The chain links TRBV2 to TRBJ1-3; the D gene is possibly TRBD1 (6 bases). Germline-derived CDR1 and CDR2 are SNHLY and FYNNEI. CDR3 length: 14 amino acids. Trimming shortened V by 8 bases and J by 8 bases, and 19 bases separated the two germline ends. CDR3 in amino acids: CASSPYRAEYTIYF. In DNA form, the CDR3 reads TGTGCCAGCTCGCCCTACAGGGCGGAATACACCATATATTTT.

The chain carries TRBV28 and TRBJ1-5; TRBD1 might be the D (5 bases). The CDR3 consists of 14 residues. Germline V gene lookup returns CDR1 MDHEN and CDR2 SYDVKM. V was clipped by 5 bases and J by 7 bases, with 15 bases between them. The CDR3 loop is CASSRRDPYQPQHF. The DNA of the CDR3 is TGTGCCAGCAGTCGACGGGACCCCTACCAGCCCCAGCATTTT.

The J gene is TRBJ2-6, the V gene TRBV5-1; tentatively, D is TRBD1 (6 bases). Germline CDR1 and CDR2: SGHRS and YFSETQ. V was trimmed by 0 bases and J by 0 bases, leaving 10 bases between them. This CDR3 has 17 residues. CDR3 residues: CASSLETGYSGANVLTF. The CDR3 DNA reads as TGCGCCAGCAGCTTGGAGACAGGTTACTCTGGGGCCAACGTCCTGACTTTC.

This clonotype was seen only a few times. The rearrangement joins TRBV12-3 or TRBV12-4 to TRBJ2-1; D unclear. The ends were cut back, 5 bases at V and 9 bases at J, with 11 bases in the middle. The CDR3 is 12 residues long. CDR3: CASSLVHGEQFF. The CDR3 nucleotides are TGTGCCAGCAGTCTAGTCCATGGTGAGCAGTTCTTC.

The chain couples TRBV10-3 to TRBJ2-3; unclear D gene. The CDR3 has 13 residues. Germline-derived CDR1 and CDR2 are ENHRY and SYGVKD. V was cut by 4 bases and J by 2 bases, with 7 bases left in between. CDR3 sequence reads: CAISGKDTDTQYF. The CDR3 DNA reads as TGTGCCATCAGTGGGAAGGACACAGATACGCAGTATTTT.

The gene calls are TRBV28 and TRBJ2-7, with a weak D call TRBD1 (6 bases). Germline CDR1 is MDHEN and CDR2 is SYDVKM. The V and J ends lost 6 bases and 5 bases respectively, with 23 bases between them. This CDR3 is 16 amino acids long. CDR3 amino acids: CASRSSIGQSWDEQYF. In DNA, the CDR3 is TGTGCCAGCAGGTCCAGCATTGGACAGAGTTGGGACGAGCAGTACTTC.

The chain uses TRBV20-1 and TRBJ2-5; D possibly matches TRBD1 or TRBD2 (6 bases each). CDR3 length equals 15 residues. Germline values: CDR1 DFQATT, CDR2 SNEGSKA (reference sequence). The V end lost 3 bases, the J end lost 5 bases, and 19 bases lay between the germline ends. The CDR3 here is CSARKGGGGRETQYF. As DNA, the CDR3 is TGCAGTGCTAGGAAGGGGGGTGGAGGTCGGGAGACCCAGTACTTC.